These 9 T cell receptor beta chains were sequenced from one sample in a study of T cells expressing NK-cell markers. From its re-call of the 5' RACE reads, TCRdb lists each CDR3 protein once, without DNA. The sample table sets out around 380,000 distinct CDR3 sequences. The specimen sequenced was blood T cells: a sorted CD56 or NKG2C T cell subset, CD4+ or CD8+ T cells, or bulk PBMC T cells (not recorded which). The receptor source for this set is a woman aged 45-65 years in good health.

This chain connects TRBV4-1 to TRBJ1-3. CDR1 MGHRA and CDR2 YSYEKL come from the germline V gene. The CDR3 length is 16 residues. This chain's CDR3 is CASSQDGFSSGNTIYF.

This rearrangement joins TRBV20-1 to TRBJ1-3; TCRdb indicates TRBD1, and absent DNA this call remains unverified. The CDR3 totals 16 residues. CDR1 DFQATT and CDR2 SNEGSKA come from the germline V gene (reference sequence). CDR3 amino acids: CSASSPTVNPGNTIYF.

This chain uses TRBV7-2 with TRBJ2-1; the TRBD2 assignment by TCRdb is unverifiable without DNA. The CDR3 runs 16 residues. The germline V gene encodes CDR1 SGHTA and CDR2 FQGNSA. CDR3 residues: CASSPLRSGAYNEQFF.

The chain's CDR3 is CSVLTGANSPLHF. The genes are TRBV29-1 and TRBJ1-6; the TCRdb call, TRBD1, lacks DNA for checking. The CDR3 has 13 amino acids. Germline CDR1 SQVTM, CDR2 ANQGSEA.

The chain links TRBV4-1 to TRBJ2-3; the TCRdb D gene call, TRBD2, has no DNA to confirm it. Germline V lookup: CDR1 MGHRA, CDR2 YSYEKL. CDR3 size: 15 residues. CDR3 amino acids: CASSQEARDSDTQYF.

V and J are TRBV12-3 or TRBV12-4 and TRBJ2-7; TCRdb indicates TRBD1, and absent DNA this call remains unverified. The CDR3 has 14 amino acids. The CDR3 here is CASSRGGISYEQYF.

This chain uses TRBV4-1 with TRBJ2-4; TCRdb's D call of TRBD2 is untestable without DNA. Per the germline V gene, CDR1 is MGHRA and CDR2 is YSYEKL. CDR3 length: 17 residues. CDR3 residues: CASSSLLGVGAKNIQYF.

The V call is TRBV5-6, the J call TRBJ2-7; TCRdb indicates TRBD2, and absent DNA this call remains unverified. Germline V gene lookup returns CDR1 SGHDT and CDR2 YYEEEE. The CDR3 consists of 16 residues. CDR3 region: CASSLDPSGSVYEQYF.

The chain carries TRBV7-2 and TRBJ2-1; without DNA, the TCRdb call of TRBD2 cannot be checked. The CDR3 length is 17 residues. Germline CDR1 SGHTA, CDR2 FQGNSA. The CDR3 region is CASSPSGRTSIYNEQFF.